Listed here are 32 T cell receptor beta chains from one sample, sequenced in a study of blood T cell repertoires in COVID-19. The repertoire was sequenced with immunoSEQ multiplex PCR; TCRdb's copy has only in-frame clones and lacks some. This table has approximately 160,000 clones, about 92% appearing once. The sequencing input was peripheral blood. Every receptor here comes from a man between 60 and 70 years old with active or convalescent COVID-19.

V and J are TRBV10-3 and TRBJ2-3; 7 nucleotides match TRBD1. Germline trimming cut 8 bases from V and 6 bases from J; bases unmatched to any gene: 5. The CDR3 is 12 residues long. Germline CDR1 and CDR2: ENHRY and SYGVKD. This chain's CDR3 is CAIEGTDDTQYF. DNA for the CDR3: TGTGCCATCGAGGGGACAGACGATACGCAGTATTTT.

The chain couples TRBV19 to TRBJ1-2; TRBD1 matches at 7 bases. CDR3 size: 13 residues. Germline lookup yields CDR1 LNHDA and CDR2 SQIVND (reference sequence). The ends lost 5 bases at V and 3 bases at J; junction bases unmatched: 3. In DNA form, the CDR3 reads TGTGCCAGTAGTGTGGACAGGTACTATGGCTACACCTTC. The encoded protein is CASSVDRYYGYTF. Full variable domain (outside the CDR3, taken from reference TRBV19 and TRBJ1-2): DGGITQSPKYLFRKEGQNVTLSCEQNLNHDAMYWYRQDPGQGLRLIYYSQIVNDFQKGDIAEGYSVSREKKESFPLTVTSAQKNPTAFYLCASSVDRYYGYTFGSGTRLTVV.

V is TRBV2 and J is TRBJ1-4, with D unclear. V dropped 11 bases and J dropped 2 bases, with 12 bases sitting between them. CDR3 length: 13 amino acids. Germline assignment: CDR1 SNHLY and CDR2 FYNNEI. In nucleotides, the CDR3 is TGTGCCGGCACGACTTTTACTAATGAAAAACTGTTTTTT. This sequence encodes CAGTTFTNEKLFF.

This chain uses TRBV9 with TRBJ2-3, with TRBD2 matching 7 bases. J gave up 3 bases and V 0 bases, and 7 bases lay outside the gene matches. The CDR3 totals 16 residues. Germline loops: CDR1 SGDLS, CDR2 YYNGEE. In DNA form, the CDR3 reads TGTGCCAGCAGCGTAGGCGGCGGGAGCCTAACAGATACGCAGTATTTT. Protein sequence: CASSVGGGSLTDTQYF.

J is TRBJ2-7 and V is TRBV12-3 or TRBV12-4, with 7 bases matching TRBD1. The CDR3 sequence is 13 residues long. Losses at the gene ends were 5 bases for V and 3 bases for J; bases not matched to a gene: 4. CDR3 residues: CASSPGTDYEQYF. The CDR3 nucleotides are TGTGCCAGCAGTCCCGGGACAGACTACGAGCAGTACTTC.

The rearrangement links TRBV7-9 to TRBJ2-7; D perhaps matches TRBD2 (6 bases). Germline V CDR1 and CDR2: SEHNR, FQNEAQ (reference sequence). The CDR3 is 12 amino acids. V was pared by 5 bases and J by 6 bases, with 11 bases between. The CDR3 nucleotides are TGTGCCAGCAGCCCCGCCGGGGGCGAGCAGTACTTC. Amino acid sequence: CASSPAGGEQYF.

V gene TRBV7-9 combines with J gene TRBJ1-2; D unresolved. This CDR3 has 16 amino acids. Per the germline V gene, CDR1 is SEHNR and CDR2 is FQNEAQ (reference sequence). The V and J ends lost 5 bases and 4 bases respectively, with 20 bases between them. The CDR3 sequence: CASSITETLVGYGYTF. The CDR3 DNA sequence: TGTGCCAGCAGCATTACAGAAACTTTAGTAGGCTATGGCTACACCTTC.

This chain links TRBV19 with TRBJ2-5, with 7 bases identical to TRBD2. The CDR3 extends over 15 amino acids. The trim removed 5 bases at V and 2 bases at J, leaving 8 bases unmatched. Looked up from germline, CDR1 is LNHDA and CDR2 is SQIVND (reference sequence). The CDR3 bases are TGTGCCAGTAGTTTAGGGAGGGGTTGGCAAGAGACCCAGTACTTC. Its protein product is CASSLGRGWQETQYF.

Here the CDR3 reads CSASGSVNYGYTF. CDR3 DNA sequence: TGCAGTGCTAGTGGGTCAGTTAACTATGGCTACACCTTC. The V gene is TRBV20-1, the J gene TRBJ1-2, with D unresolved. Trimming pared 3 bases from V and 1 base from J, leaving 9 bases between. The CDR3 is 13 amino acids. The germline gives CDR1 DFQATT, CDR2 SNEGSKA (reference sequence).

The CDR3 is CASSLVGGGIYGYTF. In nucleotides, the CDR3 is TGTGCCAGCAGCTTGGTTGGCGGCGGTATCTATGGCTACACCTTC. V is TRBV5-6 and J is TRBJ1-2; D is uncertain. The CDR3 runs to 15 residues. Trimming removed 0 bases at V and 4 bases at J, with 13 bases between. Germline CDR1 reads SGHDT; CDR2 reads YYEEEE.

The chain joins TRBV10-3 to TRBJ1-3, with TRBD1 matching over 8 bases. The CDR3 covers 16 residues. Trimming cost V 4 bases and J 1 base; bases outside gene matches: 6. CDR1 and CDR2 (germline): ENHRY, SYGVKD. The CDR3 DNA sequence: TGTGCCATCAGTGGGCCGGACAGGGCGTCTGGAAACACCATATATTTT. Its translation: CAISGPDRASGNTIYF.

J is TRBJ1-1 and V is TRBV12-3 or TRBV12-4; perhaps TRBD1 as D (6 bases). The CDR3 length is 13 residues. V shed 7 bases and J shed 1 base, with 10 bases lying between them. CDR3: CASTMDRNTEAFF. CDR3 sequence (DNA): TGTGCCAGCACCATGGACAGGAACACTGAAGCTTTCTTT.

The V gene is TRBV18, the J gene TRBJ2-3; 14 nucleotides match TRBD2. The V segment lost 5 bases and the J segment 1 base; nucleotides outside the gene matches: 5. Germline V gene lookup returns CDR1 KGHSH and CDR2 LQKENI. There are 17 residues in the CDR3. CDR3 residues: CASSSGTSGGGTDTQYF. As DNA, the CDR3 is TGTGCCAGCTCATCAGGGACTAGCGGGGGAGGCACAGATACGCAGTATTTT.

The chain recombines TRBV5-6 with TRBJ2-2; no clear D gene. This CDR3 is 15 amino acids long. V lost 0 bases to trimming and J lost 0 bases, with 6 bases between them. Germline V gene lookup returns CDR1 SGHDT and CDR2 YYEEEE. The DNA for the CDR3 is TGTGCCAGCAGCTTGGGACTCACGAACACCGGGGAGCTGTTTTTT. Protein: CASSLGLTNTGELFF. Filled out from reference TRBV5-6 and TRBJ2-2, the complete variable domain reads DAGVTQSPTHLIKTRGQQVTLRCSPKSGHDTVSWYQQALGQGPQFIFQYYEEEERQRGNFPDRFSGHQFPNYSSELNVNALLLGDSALYLCASSLGLTNTGELFFGEGSRLTVL.

The chain carries TRBV5-3 and TRBJ1-1; 7 nucleotides align to TRBD1. TRBV5-3 is an open reading frame whose function is uncertain. There are 15 residues in the CDR3. The V and J ends lost 0 bases and 1 base, in that order; junction bases with no gene match: 3. CDR3 coding DNA: TGTGCCAGAAGCTTGGCCTCAGGGGGGAACACTGAAGCTTTCTTT. As protein: CARSLASGGNTEAFF.

V is TRBV2 and J is TRBJ2-7; 8 bases match TRBD1. Per germline, CDR1 SNHLY and CDR2 FYNNEI. The V gene end was trimmed by 5 bases and the J gene end by 0 bases; junction bases not matched to a gene: 3. The CDR3 covers 14 residues. CDR3 in DNA: TGTGCCAGCAGTCCCGACAGGGGCTCCTACGAGCAGTACTTC. This codes for CASSPDRGSYEQYF.

This clone is a singleton in its sample. This sequence joins TRBV28 and TRBJ1-5; maybe TRBD1 (6 bases). CDR1 MDHEN and CDR2 SYDVKM come from the germline V gene. The CDR3 sequence is 16 residues long. The V and J ends lost 1 base and 0 bases respectively, with 10 bases between them. The CDR3 nucleotides are TGTGCCAGCAGTTTATACAGGGAGAATAGCAATCAGCCCCAGCATTTT. Translated: CASSLYRENSNQPQHF.

The chain recombines TRBV19 with TRBJ1-1, with D hard to call. The V and J ends lost 8 bases and 1 base respectively, with 14 bases between them. The CDR3 runs 14 residues. Germline V lookup: CDR1 LNHDA, CDR2 SQIVND (reference sequence). For the CDR3, the DNA is TGTGCCAGTGCAGGTCCGGGGAAGAACACTGAAGCTTTCTTT. Translated: CASAGPGKNTEAFF.

This clone was counted a single time. This chain joins TRBV7-2 and TRBJ1-2, with D possibly TRBD1 on 5 matching bases. V was cut by 2 bases and J by 6 bases, with 13 bases left in between. CDR1 is SGHTA and CDR2 is FQGNSA in the germline V gene. This CDR3 is 14 amino acids long. The DNA of the CDR3 is TGTGCCAGCAGCTTACCCCGGGACTCTGATGGCTACACCTTC. This translates into CASSLPRDSDGYTF.

A remark on this clone: Germline is not matched at one junction end, which may reflect a read error. The V call is TRBV3-1 (or the pseudogene TRBV3-2), the J call TRBJ2-3; D is uncertain. CDR3 length: 12 residues. Germline V gene sequence: CDR1 LGHDT, CDR2 YNNKEL (reference sequence). CDR3 loop: CASSQFTYTQYF. The CDR3, as DNA: TGTGCCAGCAGCCAATTCACATATACGCAGTATTTT.

The chain employs TRBV5-1 and TRBJ1-1; a weak D match, TRBD1 (6 bases). CDR3 length: 15 amino acids. Germline-derived CDR1 and CDR2 are SGHRS and YFSETQ. V lost 5 bases, J lost 0 bases, and 14 bases lay in between. The CDR3 DNA is TGCGCCAGCAGTGGGCAGGGGAGCATGAACACTGAAGCTTTCTTT. Translated, it gives CASSGQGSMNTEAFF.

The chain links TRBV2 to TRBJ1-1; possible D gene TRBD1, 5 bases. With 4 bases removed from V and 4 bases from J, the gap between germline ends came to 13 bases. The CDR3 is 14 amino acids. Germline V gene sequence: CDR1 SNHLY, CDR2 FYNNEI. The CDR3 bases are TGTGCCAGCAGTGTCCTGGACCAGGGCACTGAAGCTTTCTTT. The encoded protein is CASSVLDQGTEAFF.

This clone was counted a few times. The V gene is TRBV5-8, the J gene TRBJ1-1; the D gene is possibly TRBD1 (6 bases). Trimming left V 5 bases short and J 6 bases short, with 20 bases between. CDR3 length: 15 residues. The germline CDR1 and CDR2 sequences are SGHTS and YDEGEE. CDR3 region: CASRGGGRNWAEAFF. For the CDR3, the DNA is TGTGCCAGCAGGGGAGGGGGACGGAATTGGGCTGAAGCTTTCTTT. Full variable domain (outside the CDR3, taken from reference TRBV5-8 and TRBJ1-1): EAGVTQSPTHLIKTRGQQATLRCSPISGHTSVYWYQQALGLGLQFLLWYDEGEERNRGNFPPRFSGRQFPNYSSELNVNALELEDSALYLCASRGGGRNWAEAFFGQGTRLTVV.

The genes are TRBV10-1 and TRBJ2-7, with 14 positions matching TRBD2. The junction had 2 bases not matched to a gene; V was cut back by 4 bases and J by 3 bases. Germline V CDR1 and CDR2: WNHNN, SYGVQD (reference sequence). The CDR3 sequence is 15 residues long. The CDR3: CASSATSGRDYEQYF. DNA for the CDR3: TGCGCCAGCAGTGCGACTAGCGGGAGGGACTACGAGCAGTACTTC.

The CDR3 spells CAISESTRAGNQPQHF. The DNA for the CDR3 is TGTGCCATCAGTGAGTCGACCAGGGCGGGCAATCAGCCCCAGCATTTT. The rearrangement joins TRBV10-3 to TRBJ1-5; tentatively, D is TRBD1 (5 bases). This CDR3 region has 16 residues. V lost 0 bases and J 2 bases, leaving 11 bases between the germline ends. From germline, CDR1 is ENHRY and CDR2 SYGVKD.

CDR3 sequence (DNA): TGCGCCAGCAGCTCTGGAGATAGGAATGAGCAGTTCTTC. The encoded protein is CASSSGDRNEQFF. J is TRBJ2-1 and V is TRBV5-1; D call uncertain. V gave up 3 bases and J gave up 7 bases, with 11 bases separating them. In germline, CDR1 is SGHRS, CDR2 YFSETQ. The CDR3 is 13 amino acids.

J is TRBJ1-3 and V is TRBV9, with a weak D call TRBD1 (6 bases). Trimming shortened V by 2 bases and J by 0 bases, and 15 bases separated the two germline ends. Germline V gene sequence: CDR1 SGDLS, CDR2 YYNGEE. CDR3 length: 17 residues. CDR3 nucleotide sequence: TGTGCCAGCAGCGTGGCCGGACAGTCCCGCTCTGGAAACACCATATATTTT. Its translation is CASSVAGQSRSGNTIYF.

This clone has a single count. The V gene is TRBV5-4, the J gene TRBJ2-1; TRBD2 aligns across 16 bases. This CDR3 has 20 residues. Germline V CDR1 and CDR2: SGHNT, YYREEE (reference sequence). Losses at the gene ends were 6 bases for V and 0 bases for J; bases not matched to a gene: 12. The CDR3 bases are TGTGCCAGCACCGATCGACCGGGACTAGCGGGAGGGGGCTCCTACAATGAGCAGTTCTTC. Its translation: CASTDRPGLAGGGSYNEQFF.

This chain uses TRBV4-2 with TRBJ2-3; 12 positions agree with TRBD2. V shed 4 bases and J 3 bases; nucleotides not matched to a gene: 5. The CDR3 is 16 amino acids. Germline CDR1 LGHNA, CDR2 YNFKEQ. In DNA form, the CDR3 reads TGTGCCAGCAGCCCTCGACTAGCGGGAGAAACAGATACGCAGTATTTT. Translating it yields CASSPRLAGETDTQYF.

The rearrangement joins TRBV5-4 to TRBJ1-2, with TRBD1 identical over 9 bases. This CDR3 has 14 amino acids. Looked up from germline, CDR1 is SGHNT and CDR2 is YYREEE (reference sequence). V lost 3 bases, J lost 4 bases, and 4 bases stayed unmatched. In nucleotides, the CDR3 is TGTGCCAGCAGCTACACAGGGGGCAGCTATGGCTACACCTTC. Protein sequence: CASSYTGGSYGYTF.

The rearrangement uses TRBV5-1 and TRBJ1-1, with 8 bases aligning to TRBD1. Germline V gives CDR1 SGHRS, CDR2 YFSETQ. CDR3 size: 14 residues. V lost 7 bases to trimming and J lost 0 bases; unmatched junction nucleotides: 5. The CDR3 DNA is TGCGCCAGCCGGGACAGGAATATGAACACTGAAGCTTTCTTT. Its translation: CASRDRNMNTEAFF. Full variable domain (remainder filled in from reference TRBV5-1 and TRBJ1-1): KAGVTQTPRYLIKTRGQQVTLSCSPISGHRSVSWYQQTPGQGLQFLFEYFSETQRNKGNFPGRFSGRQFSNSRSEMNVSTLELGDSALYLCASRDRNMNTEAFFGQGTRLTVV.

The chain employs TRBV3-1 (or the pseudogene TRBV3-2) and TRBJ2-3; a weak D match, TRBD1 (5 bases). CDR1 and CDR2 (germline): LGHDT, YNNKEL (reference sequence). V dropped 0 bases and J dropped 2 bases, with 9 bases sitting between them. This CDR3 spans 15 amino acids. The CDR3, as DNA: TGTGCCAGCAGCCAAGATCAGGACAACACAGATACGCAGTATTTT. Translation gives CASSQDQDNTDTQYF.